These T cell receptor beta chains were read from a single sample in a study of blood T cell repertoires in COVID-19. Assay: immunoSEQ multiplex PCR; the TCRdb copy retains only in-frame clones and omits some. The data show a few hundred thousand clones, more than 70% seen once. Source material: peripheral blood. Receptor source: a woman older than 75 with acute or convalescent COVID-19. Both conserved end residues are part of each CDR3. A D gene is named only where the DNA matches it firmly. Size tells how often a clone was seen (once, few, many) or the class of an expanded clone, and some rows leave it out.

d_gene: .
v_gene: TRBV13
j_gene: TRBJ2-2
abundance: .
CDR3nt: TGTGCCAGCACCTTAAATGAGGGTTCGGGGACCGGGGAGCTGTTTTTT
CDR3aa: CASTLNEGSGTGELFF

d_gene: TRBD1
v_gene: TRBV6-1
j_gene: TRBJ2-6
abundance: .
CDR3nt: TGTGCCAGCAGTGTACGACAGGGGGTGATCTCTGGGGCCAACGTCCTGACTTTC
CDR3aa: CASSVRQGVISGANVLTF

d_gene: TRBD1
v_gene: TRBV7-8
j_gene: TRBJ2-7
abundance: .
CDR3nt: TGTGCCAGCAGCCGGACAGGCCAATCAAAGTTATGGCAGTACTTC
CDR3aa: CASSRTGQSKLWQYF

d_gene: .
v_gene: TRBV7-2
j_gene: TRBJ1-5
abundance: once
CDR3nt: TGTGCCAGCAGCTTAAACCAACTGAGGCTAATGCCCCAGCATTTT
CDR3aa: CASSLNQLRLMPQHF

d_gene: .
v_gene: TRBV10-3
j_gene: TRBJ2-3
abundance: .
CDR3nt: TGTGCCATCAGGGGGCAATCGGATACGCAGTATTTT
CDR3aa: CAIRGQSDTQYF

d_gene: .
v_gene: TRBV24-1
j_gene: TRBJ2-2
abundance: .
CDR3nt: TGTGCCACCAGTGTTCGGACAACTTTGAACACCGGGGAGCTGTTTTTT
CDR3aa: CATSVRTTLNTGELFF

d_gene: TRBD1
v_gene: TRBV7-8
j_gene: TRBJ1-1
abundance: .
CDR3nt: TGTGCCAGCAGTTTTCCGGGACAGGGGTTAATGTTCTTT
CDR3aa: CASSFPGQGLMFF

d_gene: TRBD1
v_gene: TRBV5-1
j_gene: TRBJ1-6
abundance: .
CDR3nt: TGCGCCAGCAGGGGTGGAGCAGGGGGCCCTAATTCACCCCTCCACTTT
CDR3aa: CASRGGAGGPNSPLHF

d_gene: TRBD2
v_gene: TRBV11-3
j_gene: TRBJ2-5
abundance: .
CDR3nt: TGTGCCAGCAGCTCGGGACTAGCTGGGGAGACCCAGTACTTC
CDR3aa: CASSSGLAGETQYF

d_gene: .
v_gene: TRBV19
j_gene: TRBJ1-1
abundance: .
CDR3nt: TGTGCCAGTAGCGGGACACTGAACACTGAAGCTTTCTTT
CDR3aa: CASSGTLNTEAFF

d_gene: .
v_gene: TRBV3-1/TRBV3-2
j_gene: TRBJ2-1
abundance: .
CDR3nt: TGTGCCAGCAGCCAAGTTGGAGGTGAGCAGTTCTTC
CDR3aa: CASSQVGGEQFF

d_gene: TRBD1
v_gene: TRBV6-5
j_gene: TRBJ1-2
abundance: .
CDR3nt: TGTGCCAGCAGCAAGGGACAGGGATCCTATGGCTACACCTTC
CDR3aa: CASSKGQGSYGYTF

d_gene: .
v_gene: TRBV7-7
j_gene: TRBJ2-5
abundance: few
CDR3nt: TGTGCCAGCAGCTTGTCCCCGGTAGGGGCAGAGACCCAGTACTTC
CDR3aa: CASSLSPVGAETQYF

d_gene: TRBD1
v_gene: TRBV5-1
j_gene: TRBJ1-2
abundance: .
CDR3nt: TGCGCCAGCAGCTTCAGCCGGGACAGGGGGGGCTACACCTTC
CDR3aa: CASSFSRDRGGYTF

d_gene: .
v_gene: TRBV21-1
j_gene: TRBJ1-5
abundance: few
CDR3nt: TGTGCCAGCATTCCGGCACCTATGGACTGCCGGAGCAATCAGCCCCAGCATTTT
CDR3aa: CASIPAPMDCRSNQPQHF

d_gene: .
v_gene: TRBV6-5
j_gene: TRBJ1-2
abundance: .
CDR3nt: TGTGCCAGCAGTTACGCAGGGCGTCGGGGCTACACCTTC
CDR3aa: CASSYAGRRGYTF

d_gene: TRBD1
v_gene: TRBV12-3/TRBV12-4
j_gene: TRBJ1-5
abundance: few
CDR3nt: TGTGCCAGCAGTAGGACAGGGGATCAGCCCCAGCATTTT
CDR3aa: CASSRTGDQPQHF

d_gene: TRBD1
v_gene: TRBV3-1/TRBV3-2
j_gene: TRBJ1-1
abundance: .
CDR3nt: TGTGCCAGCAGCTTAGGGGACAGGGCCACTGAAGCTTTCTTT
CDR3aa: CASSLGDRATEAFF

d_gene: .
v_gene: TRBV11-2
j_gene: TRBJ2-5
abundance: .
CDR3nt: TGTGCCAGCAGCTTAGATAGAGAAGAGACCCAGTACTTC
CDR3aa: CASSLDREETQYF

d_gene: TRBD1
v_gene: TRBV27
j_gene: TRBJ1-1
abundance: .
CDR3nt: TGTGCCAGCAGTACGGGACAGGGGTTCACTGAAGCTTTCTTT
CDR3aa: CASSTGQGFTEAFF

d_gene: TRBD1
v_gene: TRBV9
j_gene: TRBJ2-7
abundance: .
CDR3nt: TGTGCCAGCAGCGTAACAGGACAGGGAGGCTACGAGCAGTACTTC
CDR3aa: CASSVTGQGGYEQYF

d_gene: TRBD1
v_gene: TRBV19
j_gene: TRBJ2-5
abundance: .
CDR3nt: TGTGCCAGTAGTATAGGGCAGGGGGCTGAGACCCAGTACTTC
CDR3aa: CASSIGQGAETQYF

d_gene: TRBD1
v_gene: TRBV5-1
j_gene: TRBJ2-2
abundance: .
CDR3nt: TGCGCCAGCAGCTCGCTGACAGGGGATAGCACCGGGGAGCTGTTTTTT
CDR3aa: CASSSLTGDSTGELFF

d_gene: .
v_gene: TRBV10-3
j_gene: TRBJ1-1
abundance: once
CDR3nt: TGTGCCATCAGTGAGTCTTCCTTGGACAGTCCGAACACTGAAGCTTTCTTT
CDR3aa: CAISESSLDSPNTEAFF

d_gene: .
v_gene: TRBV19
j_gene: TRBJ1-2
abundance: .
CDR3nt: TGTGCCAGTAGTACAGGAGCGGGCGGTGGCTACACCTTC
CDR3aa: CASSTGAGGGYTF

d_gene: TRBD1
v_gene: TRBV14
j_gene: TRBJ2-1
abundance: .
CDR3nt: TGTGCCAGCAGCCATGGAGTCCGGCCGGGGACAGGGGACTACAATGAGCAGTTCTTC
CDR3aa: CASSHGVRPGTGDYNEQFF

d_gene: .
v_gene: TRBV5-4
j_gene: TRBJ1-4
abundance: .
CDR3nt: TGTGCCAGCAGCTCTGACTCAGGGGCCGTCGATGAAAAACTGTTTTTT
CDR3aa: CASSSDSGAVDEKLFF

d_gene: .
v_gene: TRBV28
j_gene: TRBJ1-2
abundance: .
CDR3nt: TGTGCCAGCAGTCCTGGACAGTTCTATGGCTACACCTTC
CDR3aa: CASSPGQFYGYTF

d_gene: TRBD1
v_gene: TRBV3-1/TRBV3-2
j_gene: TRBJ2-5
abundance: .
CDR3nt: TGTGCCAGCAGTATTCCCGTCGGGACAGTACAAGAGACCCAGTACTTC
CDR3aa: CASSIPVGTVQETQYF

d_gene: .
v_gene: TRBV3-1/TRBV3-2
j_gene: TRBJ2-5
abundance: .
CDR3nt: TGTGCCAGCAGCCAATTGGCTGAGACCCAGTACTTC
CDR3aa: CASSQLAETQYF

d_gene: .
v_gene: TRBV6-4
j_gene: TRBJ1-5
abundance: .
CDR3nt: TGTGCCAGCAGTACAGGGTCAGGTCAGCCCCAGCATTTT
CDR3aa: CASSTGSGQPQHF

d_gene: .
v_gene: TRBV25-1
j_gene: TRBJ2-3
abundance: .
CDR3nt: TGTGCCAGCAGTGATACGCGGGGTGTAGATACGCAGTATTTT
CDR3aa: CASSDTRGVDTQYF

d_gene: .
v_gene: TRBV19
j_gene: TRBJ1-3
abundance: .
CDR3nt: TGTGCCAGTAGTCGCAGCCTAGACTCTGGAAACACCATATATTTT
CDR3aa: CASSRSLDSGNTIYF

d_gene: .
v_gene: TRBV19
j_gene: TRBJ1-4
abundance: .
CDR3nt: TGTGCCAGTAGTACCAACAGAGCAGAAAAACTGTTTTTT
CDR3aa: CASSTNRAEKLFF

d_gene: .
v_gene: TRBV6-5
j_gene: TRBJ2-3
abundance: .
CDR3nt: TGTGCCAGCAGTTACTCGGGGGGTTTGACGCAGTATTTT
CDR3aa: CASSYSGGLTQYF